This TCR beta chain is from a study of human T cells and chemical hapten exposure. Study-wide results and limits: Unchanged with DPC sensitization were TCRs above 1 in 1000 frequency.

Library construction involved attaching unique molecular identifiers to individual cDNA molecules, which allowed quantitative, reproducible TCR counting. Original handling: Sample TCR totals centred on a median of approximately 96,000, ranging about 20,000 to 750,000. TCRdb redid the calling of the 5' RACE reads with MiXCR, one entry per CDR3 protein. The V and J calls shown here were made by TCRdb, not taken from the authors' results. Among about 110,000 distinct CDR3 sequences listed, approximately 19% were seen once. The germline gives CDR1 SEHNR, CDR2 FQNEAQ (reference sequence). There are 18 residues in the CDR3. V lost 1 base and J 0 bases, leaving 18 bases between the germline ends. The authors' total RNA extraction used unfractionated whole blood. As regards this clonotype: What it binds is not known.

The source is a human donor in good health. The chain has TRBV7-9 and TRBJ1-2; tentatively, D is TRBD1 (5 bases). CDR3 sequence (DNA): TGTGCCAGCAGCTTAGATCGGCGTGACAGACTCTCTAACTATGGCTACACCTTC. Translated, it gives CASSLDRRDRLSNYGYTF.